A single sample gave rise to the 28 T cell receptor beta chains below, sequenced in a study of brain T cells in children with intractable seizures. Time point meaning: blood from clinic visit 5 months post-surgery; TSC patient then seizure free. Here immunoSEQ multiplex PCR was the method, and the copy in TCRdb shows in-frame clones only, minus some. The sample includes a few hundred thousand clones, over 85% seen only once; the top ten take 4.5% to 7%. The input for sequencing was peripheral blood, taken 5 to 6 months after surgery. Every receptor here comes from a boy under three years old with tuberous sclerosis and intractable seizures.

The chain has TRBV5-1 and TRBJ2-3; 9 bases line up with TRBD1. The junction had 7 bases not matched to a gene; V was cut back by 4 bases and J by 4 bases. The CDR3 runs 15 residues. Germline V CDR1 and CDR2: SGHRS, YFSETQ. The CDR3 protein is CASSPRQGGSDTQYF. Written as DNA, the CDR3 is TGCGCCAGCAGCCCGCGACAGGGGGGGTCAGATACGCAGTATTTT. Full variable domain (remainder filled in from reference TRBV5-1 and TRBJ2-3): KAGVTQTPRYLIKTRGQQVTLSCSPISGHRSVSWYQQTPGQGLQFLFEYFSETQRNKGNFPGRFSGRQFSNSRSEMNVSTLELGDSALYLCASSPRQGGSDTQYFGPGTRLTVL.

J is TRBJ2-3 and V is TRBV28, with D uncertain. The CDR3 is 11 residues long. Trimming removed 7 bases from V and 1 base from J, with 3 bases in between. CDR1 MDHEN and CDR2 SYDVKM come from the germline V gene. The CDR3 DNA reads as TGTGCCAGCACTCGCACAGATACGCAGTATTTT. It codes for CASTRTDTQYF.

The chain carries TRBV6-5 and TRBJ2-1; perhaps TRBD1 as D (5 bases). Trimming pared 6 bases from V and 0 bases from J, leaving 9 bases between. Per germline, CDR1 MNHEY and CDR2 SVGAGI. This CDR3 is built from 14 residues. In DNA form, the CDR3 reads TGTGCCAGCAGCGACAGAAGCTCCTACAATGAGCAGTTCTTC. Translation gives CASSDRSSYNEQFF.

This chain joins TRBV12-3 or TRBV12-4 and TRBJ2-2; weak D call: TRBD1 (5 bases). This CDR3 comprises 13 residues. Trimming left V 2 bases short and J 4 bases short, with 5 bases between. The CDR3 sequence is CASSLQGTGELFF. The CDR3 nucleotides read TGTGCCAGCAGTTTACAGGGCACCGGGGAGCTGTTTTTT.

V usage is TRBV19 and J usage is TRBJ1-5, with 8 bases that match TRBD1. There are 15 residues in the CDR3. From germline, CDR1 is LNHDA and CDR2 SQIVND (reference sequence). J lost 2 bases, V lost 5 bases, and 5 bases had no gene match. CDR3 DNA sequence: TGTGCCAGTAGTGTCAGGGGGCGAGGCAATCAGCCCCAGCATTTT. It translates to CASSVRGRGNQPQHF.

This clone came up once. The chain links TRBV3-1 (or the pseudogene TRBV3-2) to TRBJ1-2; no definite D call. This CDR3 is built from 14 residues. V was trimmed by 0 bases and J by 8 bases, leaving 13 bases between them. Germline V gene sequence: CDR1 LGHDT, CDR2 YNNKEL (reference sequence). DNA for the CDR3: TGTGCCAGCAGCCAAGATCGGGTGGGAGGGGGCTACACCTTC. Translation gives CASSQDRVGGGYTF.

The chain uses TRBV2 and TRBJ2-3; D is uncertain. Trimming took 4 bases from V and 2 from J, leaving 13 bases between them. The CDR3 has 15 residues. Germline assignment: CDR1 SNHLY and CDR2 FYNNEI. This CDR3 reads CASSGLGSNTDTQYF. Here the CDR3 DNA reads TGTGCCAGCAGTGGATTGGGGTCGAACACAGATACGCAGTATTTT.

This clone was observed once. The chain is built from TRBV10-2 and TRBJ2-7, with no clear D. The germline CDR1 and CDR2 sequences are WSHSY and SAAADI. This CDR3 contains 14 residues. V was cut by 1 base and J by 4 bases, with 11 bases left in between. DNA of the CDR3: TGCGCCAGCAGTGAGTACGCGGAACAGTACGAGCAGTACTTC. Its translation: CASSEYAEQYEQYF.

CDR3 amino acids: CASSLERLQDRAYEQYF. The CDR3 nucleotides are TGCGCCAGCAGCTTGGAGAGGCTCCAGGACAGAGCCTACGAGCAGTACTTC. The V gene is TRBV5-1, the J gene TRBJ2-7; D might be TRBD1 (6 bases). Germline lookup yields CDR1 SGHRS and CDR2 YFSETQ. V dropped 0 bases and J dropped 2 bases, with 18 bases sitting between them. This CDR3 is 17 amino acids long. The full variable domain, completed using reference TRBV5-1 and TRBJ2-7, is KAGVTQTPRYLIKTRGQQVTLSCSPISGHRSVSWYQQTPGQGLQFLFEYFSETQRNKGNFPGRFSGRQFSNSRSEMNVSTLELGDSALYLCASSLERLQDRAYEQYFGPGTRLTVT.

V is TRBV5-1 and J is TRBJ2-3; 11 bases line up with TRBD2. CDR1 is SGHRS, CDR2 YFSETQ, per germline. The CDR3 covers 15 residues. The V gene end was trimmed by 4 bases and the J gene end by 2 bases; junction bases not matched to a gene: 3. The CDR3 here is CASSRLAGHTDTQYF. In nucleotides, the CDR3 is TGCGCCAGCAGCAGACTAGCGGGACACACAGATACGCAGTATTTT.

CDR3 sequence reads: CASSLTGPGGEKLFF. CDR3 DNA: TGTGCCAGCAGTTTAACAGGCCCCGGCGGGGAAAAACTGTTTTTT. This chain uses TRBV28 with TRBJ1-4; D may be TRBD1 (5 bases). V was pared by 2 bases and J by 8 bases, with 15 bases between. Germline CDR1 and CDR2: MDHEN and SYDVKM. The CDR3 has 15 residues.

The chain uses TRBV15 and TRBJ1-5; D gene uncertain. CDR1 LNHNV and CDR2 YYDKDF come from the germline V gene (reference sequence). V lost 7 bases and J 1 base, leaving 11 bases between the germline ends. The CDR3 runs 14 residues. CDR3: CATTNLGSNQPQHF. The CDR3 DNA is TGTGCCACCACCAACCTGGGGAGCAATCAGCCCCAGCATTTT.

The rearrangement links TRBV3-1 (or the pseudogene TRBV3-2) to TRBJ1-6, with 7 bases fitting TRBD1. Germline lookup yields CDR1 LGHDT and CDR2 YNNKEL (reference sequence). Trimming at V came to 3 bases and at J to 10 bases, leaving 15 bases not matched to a gene. This CDR3 comprises 17 residues. CDR3 sequence (DNA): TGTGCCAGCAGCCAGGGTGCGGACAGGATCCGTTCATCACCCCTCCACTTT. Encoded protein: CASSQGADRIRSSPLHF.

The rearrangement joins TRBV7-8 to TRBJ2-3; a weak D match, TRBD2 (5 bases). This CDR3 region has 15 residues. V lost 3 bases, J lost 5 bases, and 15 bases lay in between. Germline CDR1 and CDR2: SGHVS and FQNEAQ. CDR3 nucleotides: TGTGCCAGCAGCTTCTCGTCTTTCGGGGTAGATACGCAGTATTTT. Translation gives CASSFSSFGVDTQYF.

This chain links TRBV6-5 with TRBJ1-6; 7 bases are a match to TRBD1. This CDR3 has 14 amino acids. V was clipped by 4 bases and J by 9 bases; unmatched bases: 6. Germline-derived CDR1 and CDR2 are MNHEY and SVGAGI. CDR3 residues: CASSSGTESSPLHF. The CDR3 coding sequence is TGTGCCAGCAGTTCCGGGACAGAATCTTCACCCCTCCACTTT.

This clone showed up just a few times. The genes are TRBV24-1 and TRBJ2-1; 8 bases map to TRBD2. The junction had 8 bases not matched to a gene; V was cut back by 4 bases and J by 4 bases. CDR1 and CDR2 from the germline V gene are KGHDR and SFDVKD. The CDR3 runs to 16 residues. The chain's CDR3 is CATSDPGGGQYNEQFF. The CDR3 region has the DNA TGTGCCACCAGTGACCCCGGCGGGGGGCAGTACAATGAGCAGTTCTTC.

The chain employs TRBV7-6 and TRBJ2-4, with 10 positions matching TRBD1. Germline-derived CDR1 and CDR2 are SGHVS and FNYEAQ. This CDR3 region has 15 residues. V lost 5 bases and J lost 6; bases outside the gene matches: 7. The CDR3 sequence is CASSPWTGGGNIQYF. The DNA for the CDR3 is TGTGCCAGCAGCCCCTGGACAGGGGGAGGAAACATTCAGTACTTC.

With regard to this clone: The sample carries other DNA sequences with the same CDR3. This chain links TRBV5-1 with TRBJ1-3; no reliable D call. Trimming shortened V by 0 bases and J by 2 bases, and 6 bases separated the two germline ends. The CDR3 length is 14 residues. In germline, CDR1 is SGHRS, CDR2 YFSETQ. CDR3 region: CASSLGGPGNTIYF. CDR3 sequence (DNA): TGCGCCAGCAGCTTGGGAGGACCTGGAAACACCATATATTTT.

The rearrangement uses TRBV6-5 and TRBJ2-4, with 7 bases lining up with TRBD1. V gave up 0 bases and J gave up 6 bases; unmatched junction bases: 2. The CDR3 sequence is 14 residues long. CDR1 is MNHEY and CDR2 is SVGAGI in the germline V gene. The DNA of the CDR3 is TGTGCCAGCAGTTACTCACAGGGGACAAACATTCAGTACTTC. It encodes CASSYSQGTNIQYF.

This chain connects TRBV30 to TRBJ2-7; D could derive from TRBD1 or TRBD2 (5 bases each). Per the germline V gene, CDR1 is GTSNPN and CDR2 is SVGIG (reference sequence). The CDR3 has 12 residues. Trimming shortened V by 1 base and J by 4 bases, and 8 bases separated the two germline ends. The DNA of the CDR3 is TGTGCCTGGAGTGGGGACCGGTACGAGCAGTACTTC. Its translation is CAWSGDRYEQYF.

V usage is TRBV28 and J usage is TRBJ2-5; D remains ambiguous. Per the germline V gene, CDR1 is MDHEN and CDR2 is SYDVKM. This CDR3 is built from 11 residues. V lost 2 bases and J lost 5, with 3 bases in between. CDR3 protein: CASSLEETQYF. CDR3 bases: TGTGCCAGCAGTTTAGAGGAGACCCAGTACTTC.

The chain has TRBV2 and TRBJ2-2; tentatively, D is TRBD1 (6 bases). V lost 7 bases to trimming and J lost 5 bases, with 14 bases between them. The V gene's germline CDR1 is SNHLY and CDR2 FYNNEI. This CDR3 has 14 amino acids. This CDR3 is CASNLEQGTGELFF. For the CDR3, the DNA is TGTGCCAGCAACCTGGAACAGGGAACCGGGGAGCTGTTTTTT.

The rearrangement joins TRBV25-1 to TRBJ2-3; D is ambiguous. The CDR3 extends over 16 amino acids. The germline gives CDR1 MGHDK, CDR2 SYGVNS. Deletions cut 11 bases from V and 0 bases from J, with 21 bases between. The CDR3 DNA follows: TGTGCCCCCCTCCTCGCCTACTGTTCTAGCACAGATACGCAGTATTTT. This sequence encodes CAPLLAYCSSTDTQYF.

The rearrangement links TRBV19 to TRBJ2-3; 9 nucleotides match TRBD1. The CDR3 is 18 residues long. Germline V lookup: CDR1 LNHDA, CDR2 SQIVND (reference sequence). The J segment lost 0 bases and the V segment lost 5 bases, leaving 12 bases of the junction unmatched. As DNA, the CDR3 is TGTGCCAGTAGTGGATCATTGACAGGGGGTTCAAGCACAGATACGCAGTATTTT. This translates into CASSGSLTGGSSTDTQYF.

This clone is a singleton in its sample. The V gene is TRBV6-2 or TRBV6-3, the J gene TRBJ2-5; D perhaps matches TRBD2 (5 bases). Deletions cut 2 bases from V and 7 bases from J, with 8 bases between. The CDR3 spans 12 residues. Germline V lookup: CDR1 MNHEY, CDR2 SVGEGT. For the CDR3, the DNA is TGTGCCAGCAGTTACGGAGGAGGGACCCAGTACTTC. Its protein is CASSYGGGTQYF.

V usage is TRBV5-4 and J usage is TRBJ2-7; tentative D call: TRBD1 (5 bases). Trimming removed 4 bases at V and 7 bases at J, with 18 bases between. Germline lookup yields CDR1 SGHNT and CDR2 YYREEE (reference sequence). The CDR3 has 14 amino acids. CDR3 region: CASSTRVGLREQYF. The CDR3 nucleotides are TGTGCCAGCAGCACCCGGGTGGGGCTCCGGGAGCAGTACTTC.

J is TRBJ2-6 and V is TRBV5-5, with 14 bases matching TRBD2. The CDR3 has 17 amino acids. The junction had 0 bases not matched to a gene; V was cut back by 4 bases and J by 0 bases. CDR1 and CDR2 (germline): SGHKS, YYEKEE (reference sequence). CDR3 coding DNA: TGTGCCAGCAGCGGGACTAGCGGGAGCTCTGGGGCCAACGTCCTGACTTTC. Translation: CASSGTSGSSGANVLTF.

The chain carries TRBV28 and TRBJ1-2, with TRBD1 matching over 7 bases. The CDR3 contains 15 residues. The germline gives CDR1 MDHEN, CDR2 SYDVKM. Trimming removed 2 bases from V and 1 base from J; junction bases left unmatched: 4. The CDR3 loop is CASSLGTANNYGYTF. CDR3 bases: TGTGCCAGCAGTTTAGGGACAGCGAATAACTATGGCTACACCTTC.